The rows below give T cell receptor beta chains drawn from one sample of a study of blood T cell repertoires in COVID-19. Clones were sequenced by immunoSEQ multiplex PCR, and TCRdb holds only the in-frame ones, with some missing. This sample has 200,000 to 300,000 clones, with 80% to 85% found just once. Material: peripheral blood. The receptors were gathered from a woman aged 55-75 years with active or convalescent COVID-19. The CDR3 runs from the conserved cysteine through the conserved F or W. A D gene is named only where the DNA matches it firmly. Part of the rows lack a size; the others show once, few, many or a class for expanded clones.

abundance | d_gene | j_gene | v_gene | CDR3nt | CDR3aa
. | . | TRBJ2-6 | TRBV12-3/TRBV12-4 | TGTGCCAGCACTCTATCTGGGGCCAACGTCCTGACTTTC | CASTLSGANVLTF
. | . | TRBJ2-5 | TRBV5-5 | TGTGCCAGCAGCTTGGGCTTGGACAGTGGGGAGACCCAGTACTTC | CASSLGLDSGETQYF
. | TRBD1 | TRBJ1-3 | TRBV2 | TGTGCCAGCAGTGATGGGCAGGGGGCTATGTCTGGAGGAAACACCATATATTTT | CASSDGQGAMSGGNTIYF
few | TRBD1 | TRBJ1-3 | TRBV19 | TGTGCCAGTAGCAAAGGGACAGGGACTGGAAACACCATATATTTT | CASSKGTGTGNTIYF
. | . | TRBJ2-5 | TRBV3-1/TRBV3-2 | TGTGCCAGCAGCTCCCAAGCGGCCCAGTACTTC | CASSSQAAQYF
. | . | TRBJ2-7 | TRBV7-3 | TGTGCCAGCAGCCCGTCCGGGGGGCCCTACGAGCAGTACTTC | CASSPSGGPYEQYF
. | . | TRBJ2-1 | TRBV5-4 | TGTGCCAGCAGCTTGGGGCAGGGGGGCTACAATGAGCAGTTCTTC | CASSLGQGGYNEQFF
. | TRBD1 | TRBJ1-4 | TRBV4-3 | TGCGCCAGCAGCCAAGGGAACAGGGGAGACGAAAAACTGTTTTTT | CASSQGNRGDEKLFF
. | . | TRBJ1-4 | TRBV6-5 | TGTGCCACCCAGGCGGGGGATGATAATGAAAAACTGTTTTTT | CATQAGDDNEKLFF
. | . | TRBJ2-7 | TRBV7-9 | TGTGCCAGCAGCCCGAGATGGAGCAGGGGAGAGAGAGCCTACGAGCAGTACTTC | CASSPRWSRGERAYEQYF
. | TRBD1 | TRBJ1-1 | TRBV30 | TGTGCCTGGAGTTGGACAGGTATGAACACTGAAGCTTTCTTT | CAWSWTGMNTEAFF
. | TRBD1 | TRBJ2-5 | TRBV7-2 | TGTGCCAGCAGCTCACCCGGGACAGGGGTCGAGACCCAGTACTTC | CASSSPGTGVETQYF
once | . | TRBJ2-7 | TRBV7-2 | TGTGCCAGCAGCTTAGGGGGGGTGGTGGACGAGCAGTACTTC | CASSLGGVVDEQYF
. | . | TRBJ2-3 | TRBV4-1 | TGCGCCAGCAGCCAGGGGCCCGGGGATACGCAGTATTTT | CASSQGPGDTQYF
few | . | TRBJ2-7 | TRBV7-9 | TGTGCCAGCAGCTTAGTTGTAGGGGGCGAGCAGTACTTC | CASSLVVGGEQYF
. | TRBD1 | TRBJ2-1 | TRBV6-5 | TGTGCCGGATCCCGGGACAGCCACAATGAGCAGTTCTTC | CAGSRDSHNEQFF
. | . | TRBJ2-3 | TRBV6-1 | TGTGCCAGCAGTGACGGGACAGATACGCAGTATTTT | CASSDGTDTQYF
once | TRBD1 | TRBJ2-2 | TRBV5-1 | TGCGCCAGCAGCCCCCGGACAGGGAACACCGGGGAGCTGTTTTTT | CASSPRTGNTGELFF
. | TRBD1 | TRBJ1-4 | TRBV4-3 | TGCGCCAGCAGCCAAGCGCCTCATTATGGGGCCGGGACAGTCGGTGAAAAACTGTTTTTT | CASSQAPHYGAGTVGEKLFF
. | . | TRBJ2-3 | TRBV7-6 | TGTGCCAGCAGCTTAGTAGTCCCAGATACGCAGTATTTT | CASSLVVPDTQYF
. | TRBD1 | TRBJ1-2 | TRBV10-1 | TGCGCCAGCAGTGAGAACGTGGGACAGGGCATCTATGGCTACACCTTC | CASSENVGQGIYGYTF
. | TRBD2 | TRBJ2-1 | TRBV19 | TGTGCCAGTAGTATAGACTGGGGGGGTAATGAGCAGTTCTTC | CASSIDWGGNEQFF
. | TRBD1 | TRBJ1-5 | TRBV19 | TGTGCCAGTAGTAAGGACAGGGGGTATGATCAGCCCCAGCATTTT | CASSKDRGYDQPQHF
. | TRBD2 | TRBJ2-1 | TRBV6-5 | TGTGCCAGCAGTTACGAGCGGGGGGGTGCTGAGCAGTTCTTC | CASSYERGGAEQFF
. | . | TRBJ1-2 | TRBV12-3/TRBV12-4 | TGTGCCAGCGGAGGAAACTATGGCTACACCTTC | CASGGNYGYTF
. | . | TRBJ2-7 | TRBV13 | TGTGCCAGCAGCCCCTTCCCCGGGGAGCAGTACTTC | CASSPFPGEQYF
few | . | TRBJ1-1 | TRBV5-1 | TGCGCCAGCAGCAGCAGGGTCAACACTGAAGCTTTCTTT | CASSSRVNTEAFF
. | TRBD1 | TRBJ1-3 | TRBV7-9 | TGTGCCAGCAGCTTAGGACAGGGCTCTGGAAACACCATATATTTT | CASSLGQGSGNTIYF
. | TRBD1 | TRBJ2-7 | TRBV27 | TGTGCCACCTCGACAGGGCTCTTCTACGAGCAGTACTTC | CATSTGLFYEQYF
. | . | TRBJ1-2 | TRBV30 | TGTGCCTGGAGTAAGCTGTCCATTAACTATGGCTACACCTTC | CAWSKLSINYGYTF
. | TRBD2 | TRBJ2-2 | TRBV6-2/TRBV6-3 | TGTGCCAGCAGTTGGGTAGCGGGGGGCCTGAACACCGGGGAGCTGTTTTTT | CASSWVAGGLNTGELFF
many | . | TRBJ2-1 | TRBV6-2/TRBV6-3 | TGTGCCAGCAGTTACGGCGGCGAGCAGTTCTTC | CASSYGGEQFF
. | TRBD1 | TRBJ2-5 | TRBV3-1/TRBV3-2 | TGTGCCAGCAGCCCAACGGGACAGGGGGCGTGGGAGACCCAGTACTTC | CASSPTGQGAWETQYF
. | TRBD1 | TRBJ1-1 | TRBV6-1 | TGTGCCAGCAGTGTTGCTACAGGGGCTCTCATGACTGAAGCTTTCTTT | CASSVATGALMTEAFF
. | . | TRBJ1-4 | TRBV21-1 | TGTGCCAGCAGCAAAGAGCGGGTGGGAACTAATGAAAAACTGTTTTTT | CASSKERVGTNEKLFF
few | . | TRBJ1-3 | TRBV18 | TGTGCCAGCTCACCAACAGCCGTCGGAAACACCATATATTTT | CASSPTAVGNTIYF
few | . | TRBJ1-1 | TRBV7-6 | TGTGCCAGCAGCCGGAGGGTGAACACTGAAGCTTTCTTT | CASSRRVNTEAFF
. | . | TRBJ1-2 | TRBV6-2/TRBV6-3 | TGTGCCAGCAGTTACGGACCTCGGGGGAACTATGGCTACACCTTC | CASSYGPRGNYGYTF
. | . | TRBJ1-5 | TRBV5-8 | TGTGCCAGCGGGGGCTTGAGACAGGAGCCCCAGCATTTT | CASGGLRQEPQHF
once | . | TRBJ1-1 | TRBV6-5 | TGTGCCAGCAGGGTACAGCTGAACACTGAAGCTTTCTTT | CASRVQLNTEAFF
. | TRBD2 | TRBJ2-2 | TRBV5-5 | TGTGCCAGCAGCTTGGCGCGGGGGGTGGCCGGGGAGCTGTTTTTT | CASSLARGVAGELFF
. | . | TRBJ2-7 | TRBV4-1 | TGCGCCAGCAGCCATGATGCGGGGTACGAGCAGTACTTC | CASSHDAGYEQYF
few | . | TRBJ1-2 | TRBV6-5 | TGTGCCAGCAGTTCCCCTCCTAATGGCTACACCTTC | CASSSPPNGYTF
. | TRBD1 | TRBJ1-6 | TRBV13 | TGTGCCAGCAGTCGCAGGGGGCAGGGTTCACCCCTCCACTTT | CASSRRGQGSPLHF
. | TRBD1 | TRBJ2-3 | TRBV19 | TGTGCCAGTAGTTCGGACAGGGGACTCACAGATACGCAGTATTTT | CASSSDRGLTDTQYF
. | . | TRBJ1-1 | TRBV7-9 | TGTGCCAGCACCCCGGATGTGGGGGGGGAAGCTTTCTTT | CASTPDVGGEAFF
. | TRBD1 | TRBJ1-1 | TRBV18 | TGTGCCAGCTCACCGGAAAGGGGGCACCCTCAGAACACTGAAGCTTTCTTT | CASSPERGHPQNTEAFF
. | . | TRBJ1-1 | TRBV5-6 | TGTGCCAGCAGCTTGGGGTTGCGGGGGAACACTGAAGCTTTCTTT | CASSLGLRGNTEAFF
. | TRBD1 | TRBJ2-3 | TRBV4-1 | TGCGCCAGCAGTCCTTGGACAGGAGAGCAGTATTTT | CASSPWTGEQYF